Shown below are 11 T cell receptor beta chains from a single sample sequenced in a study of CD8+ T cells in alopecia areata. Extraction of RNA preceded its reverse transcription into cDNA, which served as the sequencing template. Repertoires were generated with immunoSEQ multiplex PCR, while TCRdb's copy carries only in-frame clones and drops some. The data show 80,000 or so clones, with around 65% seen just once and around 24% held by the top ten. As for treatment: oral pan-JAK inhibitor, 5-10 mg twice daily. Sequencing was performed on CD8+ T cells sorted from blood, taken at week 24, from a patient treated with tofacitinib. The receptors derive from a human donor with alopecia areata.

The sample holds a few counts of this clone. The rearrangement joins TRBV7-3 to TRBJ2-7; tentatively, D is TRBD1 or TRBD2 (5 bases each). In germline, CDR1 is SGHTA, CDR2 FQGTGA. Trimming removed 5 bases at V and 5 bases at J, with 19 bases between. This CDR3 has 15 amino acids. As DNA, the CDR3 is TGTGCCAGCAGCCCATTTGGGGGAATGGCCCACGAGCAGTACTTC. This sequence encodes CASSPFGGMAHEQYF.

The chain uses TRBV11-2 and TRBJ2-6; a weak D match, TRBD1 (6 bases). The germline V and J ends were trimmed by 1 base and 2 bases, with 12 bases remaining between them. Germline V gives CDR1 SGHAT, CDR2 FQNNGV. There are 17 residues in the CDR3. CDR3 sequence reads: CASSLGTVKPGANVLTF. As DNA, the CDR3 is TGTGCCAGCAGCTTAGGGACAGTCAAACCTGGGGCCAACGTCCTGACTTTC.

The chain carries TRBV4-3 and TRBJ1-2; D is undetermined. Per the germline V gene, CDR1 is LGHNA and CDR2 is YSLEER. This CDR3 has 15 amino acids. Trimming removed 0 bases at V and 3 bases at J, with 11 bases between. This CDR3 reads CASSQEESPDYGYTF. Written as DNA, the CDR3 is TGCGCCAGCAGCCAAGAGGAGTCGCCCGACTATGGCTACACCTTC.

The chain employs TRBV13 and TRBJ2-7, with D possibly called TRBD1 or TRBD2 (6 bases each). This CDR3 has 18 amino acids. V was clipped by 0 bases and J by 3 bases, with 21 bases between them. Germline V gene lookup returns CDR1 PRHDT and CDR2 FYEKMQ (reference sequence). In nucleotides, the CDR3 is TGTGCCAGCAGCTTAGGCGGTGAACTCGGGGGCGCCAACTACGAGCAGTACTTC. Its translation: CASSLGGELGGANYEQYF.

As DNA, the CDR3 is TGCGCCAGCAGCTACGGCGTCGGTCAGCCCCAGCATTTT. This sequence encodes CASSYGVGQPQHF. The V gene is TRBV5-1, the J gene TRBJ1-5; no reliable D call. The germline V gene encodes CDR1 SGHRS and CDR2 YFSETQ. This CDR3 region has 13 residues. Trimming pared 3 bases from V and 6 bases from J, leaving 10 bases between.

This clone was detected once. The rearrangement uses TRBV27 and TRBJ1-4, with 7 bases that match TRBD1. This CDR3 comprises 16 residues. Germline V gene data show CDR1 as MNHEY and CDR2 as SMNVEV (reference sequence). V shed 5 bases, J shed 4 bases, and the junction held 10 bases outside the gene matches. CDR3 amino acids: CASSPTNRGINEKLFF. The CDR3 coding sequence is TGTGCCAGCAGTCCCACCAACAGGGGAATTAATGAAAAACTGTTTTTT.

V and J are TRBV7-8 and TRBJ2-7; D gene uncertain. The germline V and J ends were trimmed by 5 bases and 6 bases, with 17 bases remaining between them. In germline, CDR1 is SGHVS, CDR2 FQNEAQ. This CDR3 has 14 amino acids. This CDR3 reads CASSPHRTGPEQYF. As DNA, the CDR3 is TGTGCCAGCAGCCCTCACCGTACTGGGCCCGAGCAGTACTTC. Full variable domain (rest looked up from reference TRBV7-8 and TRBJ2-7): GAGVSQSPRYKVAKRGQDVALRCDPISGHVSLFWYQQALGQGPEFLTYFQNEAQLDKSGLPSDRFFAERPEGSVSTLKIQRTQQEDSAVYLCASSPHRTGPEQYFGPGTRLTVT.

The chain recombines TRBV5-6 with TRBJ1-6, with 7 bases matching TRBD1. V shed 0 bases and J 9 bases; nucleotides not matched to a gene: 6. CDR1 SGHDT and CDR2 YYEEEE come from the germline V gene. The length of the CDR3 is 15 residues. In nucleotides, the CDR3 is TGTGCCAGCAGCTTGGTGGGACAGCCTAGTTCACCCCTCCACTTT. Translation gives CASSLVGQPSSPLHF.

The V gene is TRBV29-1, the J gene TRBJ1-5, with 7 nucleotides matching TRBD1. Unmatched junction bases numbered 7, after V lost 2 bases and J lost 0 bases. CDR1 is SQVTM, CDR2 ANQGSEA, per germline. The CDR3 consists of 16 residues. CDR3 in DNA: TGCAGCGTTGAAAAAACGGACAGGAATAGCAATCAGCCCCAGCATTTT. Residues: CSVEKTDRNSNQPQHF. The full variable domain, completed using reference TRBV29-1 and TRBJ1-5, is SAVISQKPSRDICQRGTSLTIQCQVDSQVTMMFWYRQQPGQSLTLIATANQGSEATYESGFVIDKFPISRPNLTFSTLTVSNMSPEDSSIYLCSVEKTDRNSNQPQHFGDGTRLSIL.

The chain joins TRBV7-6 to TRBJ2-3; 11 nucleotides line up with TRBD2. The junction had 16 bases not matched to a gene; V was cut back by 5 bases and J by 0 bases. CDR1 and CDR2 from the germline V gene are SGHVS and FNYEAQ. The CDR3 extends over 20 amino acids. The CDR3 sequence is CASSITLAGAGTTSTDTQYF. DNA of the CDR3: TGTGCCAGCAGCATCACACTAGCGGGGGCGGGAACTACTAGCACAGATACGCAGTATTTT.

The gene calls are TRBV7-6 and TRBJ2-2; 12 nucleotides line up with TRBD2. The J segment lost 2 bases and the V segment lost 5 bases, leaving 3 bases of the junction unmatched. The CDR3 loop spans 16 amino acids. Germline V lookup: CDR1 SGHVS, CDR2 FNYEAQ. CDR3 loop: CASSTGLAGNTGELFF. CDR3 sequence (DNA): TGTGCCAGCAGCACCGGACTAGCGGGAAACACCGGGGAGCTGTTTTTT.